This TCR beta chain emerged from a study of T cells in Graves' hyperthyroidism and ophthalmopathy. Study outcomes and limitations: Through a model of 13 V-J features, ophthalmopathy was separated from stable hyperthyroidism.

This clonotype showed up just a few times. Antigen unknown. CDR1 is SGHAT and CDR2 is FQNNGV in the germline V gene. V lost 4 bases and J lost 4, with 13 bases in between. The CDR3 is 15 amino acids. The source material, RNA transcripts, was used to amplify TCR beta CDR3 regions. A first-round RT-PCR of the TCR CDR3 used the HTBI primer set. Via MiXCR, TCRdb re-called the multiplex PCR reads, giving one row per CDR3 protein. The table lists about 480,000 distinct CDR3 sequences, approximately 15% of them singletons, with about a sixth in the top ten. Newly diagnosed hyperthyroidism patients aged 18 to 65 years had disease lasting under 2 months. Orbital computed tomography and thyroid ultrasound, together with serum TRAb and thyroxine and clinical symptoms, were used for diagnoses.

This clonotype was obtained from a woman younger than 35 with Graves' hyperthyroidism. V and J are TRBV11-2 and TRBJ1-4, with a weak D call TRBD1 (6 bases). The specimen was blood. The CDR3 DNA sequence: TGTGCCAGCAGCTCCCTAAGGGGGGGTAATGAAAAACTGTTTTTT. Translating gives CASSSLRGGNEKLFF.